One sample yielded the 26 T cell receptor beta chains listed below, sequenced in a study of blood T cell repertoires in COVID-19. Here immunoSEQ multiplex PCR was the method, and the copy in TCRdb shows in-frame clones only, minus some. The sample lists about 170,000 clones, 84% occurring once. Sequencing input: peripheral blood. The source of these receptors is a man in his 70s with active or convalescent COVID-19.

This chain links TRBV28 with TRBJ2-1; the match to TRBD2 covers 8 bases. The germline gives CDR1 MDHEN, CDR2 SYDVKM. Germline trimming cut 10 bases from V and 6 bases from J; bases unmatched to any gene: 14. The length of the CDR3 is 15 residues. The CDR3 DNA follows: TGTGCCATCCATTACCCGGGGCTAGCGGGCAATGAGCAGTTCTTC. Encoded protein: CAIHYPGLAGNEQFF. The full variable domain, completed using reference TRBV28 and TRBJ2-1, is DVKVTQSSRYLVKRTGEKVFLECVQDMDHENMFWYRQDPGLGLRLIYFSYDVKMKEKGDIPEGYSVSREKKERFSLILESASTNQTSMYLCAIHYPGLAGNEQFFGPGTRLTVL.

The chain recombines TRBV18 with TRBJ1-1; TRBD1 is a possible D gene (5 bases). CDR3 length equals 12 residues. CDR1 and CDR2 from the germline V gene are KGHSH and LQKENI. V was trimmed by 3 bases and J by 8 bases, leaving 10 bases between them. CDR3 in amino acids: CASSPRQTEAFF. DNA for the CDR3: TGTGCCAGCTCACCTCGACAGACCGAAGCTTTCTTT.

The rearrangement joins TRBV9 to TRBJ2-1, with 9 bases that match TRBD2. The ends lost 0 bases at V and 4 bases at J; junction bases unmatched: 2. Germline values: CDR1 SGDLS, CDR2 YYNGEE. This CDR3 contains 15 residues. The DNA for the CDR3 is TGTGCCAGCAGCGTAGCTAGCGGGAATTACAATGAGCAGTTCTTC. It encodes CASSVASGNYNEQFF.

The V and J genes are TRBV6-1 and TRBJ1-6; TRBD1 might be the D (5 bases). This CDR3 is 15 amino acids long. V was shortened by 3 bases and J by 0 bases, with 6 bases between the two germline ends. Germline V gene data show CDR1 as MNHNS and CDR2 as SASEGT. This CDR3 is CASSDRVSYNSPLHF. The CDR3 nucleotides read TGTGCCAGCAGTGACAGGGTCTCCTATAATTCACCCCTCCACTTT.

The chain has TRBV30 and TRBJ2-7; possibly TRBD2 for D (5 bases). Germline CDR1 and CDR2: GTSNPN and SVGIG (reference sequence). The CDR3 has 16 amino acids. Between the trimmed V and J ends, which lost 3 bases and 6 bases, there was a span of 24 bases. The CDR3 DNA sequence: TGTGCCTGGAGGGTCCGGGGTACCGACGAGGGCTCCGAGCAGTACTTC. Protein sequence: CAWRVRGTDEGSEQYF.

The V call is TRBV6-1, the J call TRBJ1-1, with a weak D call TRBD1 (5 bases). CDR3 size: 15 residues. Trimming took 1 base from V and 4 from J, leaving 13 bases between them. Germline loops: CDR1 MNHNS, CDR2 SASEGT. The CDR3, as DNA: TGTGCCAGCAGTGAAGGGGGCGCGGGGGGCACTGAAGCTTTCTTT. Translating gives CASSEGGAGGTEAFF.

This chain links TRBV7-8 with TRBJ1-3; no firm D call. Germline CDR1 is SGHVS and CDR2 is FQNEAQ. Trimming cost V 1 base and J 0 bases, with 7 bases left between them. This CDR3 is built from 15 residues. CDR3 amino acids: CASSLDGNSGNTIYF. CDR3 DNA sequence: TGTGCCAGCAGCTTAGACGGGAACTCTGGAAACACCATATATTTT. Drawing the rest from reference TRBV7-8 and TRBJ1-3, the complete variable domain is GAGVSQSPRYKVAKRGQDVALRCDPISGHVSLFWYQQALGQGPEFLTYFQNEAQLDKSGLPSDRFFAERPEGSVSTLKIQRTQQEDSAVYLCASSLDGNSGNTIYFGEGSWLTVV.

The chain joins TRBV24-1 to TRBJ2-2, with a possible D match to TRBD1 (5 bases). The germline V gene has CDR1 KGHDR and CDR2 SFDVKD. CDR3 length: 15 amino acids. V was shortened by 4 bases and J by 1 base, with 9 bases between the two germline ends. CDR3 in amino acids: CATSDPGQNTGELFF. As DNA, the CDR3 is TGTGCCACCAGTGACCCAGGACAGAACACCGGGGAGCTGTTTTTT.

The gene calls are TRBV7-6 and TRBJ1-2, with 10 positions matching TRBD1. V shed 0 bases, J shed 4 bases, and the junction held 5 bases outside the gene matches. The germline gives CDR1 SGHVS, CDR2 FNYEAQ. The CDR3 runs to 16 residues. The CDR3 region has the DNA TGTGCCAGCAGCTTAGCTGGAGACAGGGGGCCCTATGGCTACACCTTC. Amino acid sequence: CASSLAGDRGPYGYTF.

The V and J genes are TRBV4-1 and TRBJ2-3; 7 nucleotides agree with TRBD2. The CDR3 is made up of 15 amino acids. Germline CDR1 reads MGHRA; CDR2 reads YSYEKL. The V gene end was trimmed by 3 bases and the J gene end by 2 bases; junction bases not matched to a gene: 5. Written as DNA, the CDR3 is TGCGCCAGCAGCCAGCCGGGACTAATCACAGATACGCAGTATTTT. Protein product: CASSQPGLITDTQYF.

The chain links TRBV19 to TRBJ2-1; D uncertain. Germline V gives CDR1 LNHDA, CDR2 SQIVND (reference sequence). This CDR3 has 11 amino acids. V lost 5 bases to trimming and J lost 3 bases, with 2 bases between them. CDR3 residues: CASSLYNEQFF. For the CDR3, the DNA is TGTGCCAGTAGTCTCTACAATGAGCAGTTCTTC.

The chain joins TRBV7-2 to TRBJ2-1; 9 nucleotides align to TRBD1. This CDR3 is built from 16 residues. Looked up from germline, CDR1 is SGHTA and CDR2 is FQGNSA. V was clipped by 4 bases and J by 1 base; unmatched bases: 5. The CDR3 DNA reads TGTGCCAGCAGCTCGTCCGGGACAGGGTCCTACAATGAGCAGTTCTTC. This sequence encodes CASSSSGTGSYNEQFF.

The chain recombines TRBV19 with TRBJ1-4, with TRBD1 matching 9 bases. The CDR3 is 15 residues long. Germline values: CDR1 LNHDA, CDR2 SQIVND (reference sequence). The V and J ends lost 10 bases and 5 bases, in that order; junction bases with no gene match: 11. CDR3 sequence (DNA): TGTGCCACCACCAATCCAGGGACAGGGAATGAAAAACTGTTTTTT. It codes for CATTNPGTGNEKLFF.

In its sample, this clone was seen a few times. The J gene is TRBJ2-5, the V gene TRBV27; 12 nucleotides align to TRBD2. Trimming removed 4 bases from V and 2 bases from J; junction bases left unmatched: 8. CDR1 is MNHEY, CDR2 SMNVEV, per germline (reference sequence). The CDR3 runs 17 residues. The CDR3 reads CASSSRLAGVKQETQYF. CDR3 in DNA: TGTGCCAGCAGTTCAAGACTAGCGGGAGTAAAGCAAGAGACCCAGTACTTC.

As for this clone: The identical CDR3 is also encoded by other nucleotide sequences in the sample. The CDR3 protein is CASSPRGGRNTEAFF. The CDR3 DNA sequence: TGTGCCAGCAGCCCGAGGGGGGGGCGGAACACTGAAGCTTTCTTT. The genes are TRBV7-2 and TRBJ1-1, with D possibly being TRBD1 (6 bases). From germline, CDR1 is SGHTA and CDR2 FQGNSA. Trimming pared 5 bases from V and 1 base from J, leaving 14 bases between. The CDR3 spans 15 residues.

The rearrangement joins TRBV5-4 to TRBJ2-7; 10 positions agree with TRBD1. V lost 2 bases to trimming and J lost 2 bases; unmatched junction nucleotides: 4. The CDR3 covers 15 residues. Germline assignment: CDR1 SGHNT and CDR2 YYREEE (reference sequence). CDR3 sequence: CASSFGTGATYEQYF. The CDR3 DNA follows: TGTGCCAGCAGCTTCGGGACAGGGGCTACCTACGAGCAGTACTTC. Drawing the rest from reference TRBV5-4 and TRBJ2-7, the complete variable domain is ETGVTQSPTHLIKTRGQQVTLRCSSQSGHNTVSWYQQALGQGPQFIFQYYREEENGRGNFPPRFSGLQFPNYSSELNVNALELDDSALYLCASSFGTGATYEQYFGPGTRLTVT.

J is TRBJ1-3 and V is TRBV7-2; D is unclear. The germline V gene encodes CDR1 SGHTA and CDR2 FQGNSA. Trimming left V 1 base short and J 0 bases short, with 16 bases between. This CDR3 has 18 residues. CDR3 region: CASSLGSGSSYSGNTIYF. The CDR3, as DNA: TGTGCCAGCAGCTTAGGTTCAGGATCCTCCTACTCTGGAAACACCATATATTTT.

The V gene is TRBV11-3, the J gene TRBJ2-2, with D maybe TRBD2 (7 bases). The CDR3 has 16 residues. Germline lookup yields CDR1 SGHNT and CDR2 YENEEA. Trimming left V 5 bases short and J 3 bases short, with 16 bases between. CDR3 nucleotides: TGTGCCAGCAGCCCCATCGGGGGGCGAGACACCGGGGAGCTGTTTTTT. This codes for CASSPIGGRDTGELFF.

V is TRBV28 and J is TRBJ2-1, with TRBD2 matching 11 bases. The CDR3 sequence is 15 residues long. Trimming took 8 bases from V and 5 from J; bases not matched to a gene: 8. CDR1 and CDR2 from the germline V gene are MDHEN and SYDVKM. The CDR3 DNA follows: TGTGCCAGCCGACCTTGGACTAGCGGGCACAATGAGCAGTTCTTC. Amino acids: CASRPWTSGHNEQFF. The variable domain in full, with the rest retrieved from reference TRBV28 and TRBJ2-1, is DVKVTQSSRYLVKRTGEKVFLECVQDMDHENMFWYRQDPGLGLRLIYFSYDVKMKEKGDIPEGYSVSREKKERFSLILESASTNQTSMYLCASRPWTSGHNEQFFGPGTRLTVL.

The rearrangement joins TRBV27 to TRBJ2-3; D possibly corresponds to TRBD1 (6 bases). Trimming removed 1 base from V and 2 bases from J, with 13 bases in between. Germline CDR1 MNHEY, CDR2 SMNVEV (reference sequence). This CDR3 spans 16 amino acids. DNA of the CDR3: TGTGCCAGCAGTTTATTGCAGGGGCGTTTCACAGATACGCAGTATTTT. This translates into CASSLLQGRFTDTQYF.

V and J are TRBV19 and TRBJ2-6, with 7 bases matching TRBD1. Germline CDR1 LNHDA, CDR2 SQIVND (reference sequence). The ends lost 3 bases at V and 3 bases at J; junction bases unmatched: 8. The CDR3 extends over 17 amino acids. CDR3 region: CASSMTGKGGGANVLTF. Here the CDR3 DNA reads TGTGCCAGTAGTATGACAGGGAAAGGCGGTGGGGCCAACGTCCTGACTTTC.

The chain joins TRBV28 to TRBJ1-5, with a tentative D call TRBD1 (5 bases). V was cut by 3 bases and J by 10 bases, with 19 bases left in between. CDR3 length equals 15 residues. In germline, CDR1 is MDHEN, CDR2 SYDVKM. CDR3 bases: TGTGCCAGCAGTTTTCCCTTAACCGGGGGAGGCCCCCAGCATTTT. Amino acids: CASSFPLTGGGPQHF.

The chain carries TRBV4-3 and TRBJ2-7; 8 bases match TRBD1. This CDR3 is built from 14 residues. Germline trimming cut 3 bases from V and 2 bases from J; bases unmatched to any gene: 3. CDR1 LGHNA and CDR2 YSLEER come from the germline V gene. CDR3 coding DNA: TGCGCCAGCAGCCACCGACAGGGGACCTACGAGCAGTACTTC. Its translation: CASSHRQGTYEQYF.

The chain joins TRBV21-1 to TRBJ2-7; the tabulated D call, TRBD1, remains unverified against the DNA. TRBV21-1 is listed as a pseudogene. The CDR3 runs to 14 residues. The CDR3 loop is CASSPTGTEYEQYF. Here the CDR3 DNA reads TGTGCCAGCAGCCCCACCGGGACAGAGTACGAGCAGTACTTC.

CDR3 DNA sequence: TGTGCCAGCAGCGGTCCCGGGACAGGGAACACCGGGGAGCTGTTTTTT. Its protein is CASSGPGTGNTGELFF. The chain is built from TRBV7-2 and TRBJ2-2, with 8 bases identical to TRBD1. CDR3 size: 16 residues. Germline assignment: CDR1 SGHTA and CDR2 FQGNSA. V dropped 5 bases and J dropped 1; count of bases not matched to a gene: 6.

The chain recombines TRBV7-2 with TRBJ2-7, with D hard to call. Germline V gives CDR1 SGHTA, CDR2 FQGNSA. Trimming removed 1 base from V and 2 bases from J, with 12 bases in between. This CDR3 is 15 amino acids long. The CDR3 spells CASSLGSSRPYEQYF. In nucleotides, the CDR3 is TGTGCCAGCAGCTTAGGAAGTAGCCGGCCCTACGAGCAGTACTTC.